The text below deals with one T cell receptor beta chain. What this receptor recognizes is not known. One base away there is no much larger clone; base qualities are not given. This sample was taken from a study of shared clonotypes between healthy human individuals (TCRdb year 2020). Regarding the research as a whole: Three men and a couple of women, aged 18 to 49 years, made up the cohort. Blood TCR repertoires of 5 or 6 healthy adults were deeply sequenced to estimate repertoire size and the extent of clonotype sharing between individuals. Libraries were prepared and TCR repertoires were sequenced by different laboratories using diverse techniques, in order to increase sequencing depth and limit assay-specific biases. For each donor, CD4 naive and CD4 memory were each run on three plates, CD8 naive on two plates, and CD8 memory on one plate. Leukapheresis yielded between about 0.9 and 10 billion PBMCs per donor. The study at large found these results: Compared with non-shared clonotypes, the clonotypes found in all four sorted-subset donors had higher generation probabilities. The small number of donors limited the genetic and exposure-history diversity represented. Naive subsets generally had larger estimated clonotype richness than memory subsets did. Incomplete sequencing was indicated by rarefaction of sorted-subset datasets, despite the large sequencing depth. Sampling was restricted to blood, and TCR repertoires in tissues likely differ from the TCR repertoires found in blood. Based on pairwise subsampling, the degree of clonotype sharing among donors was expected to be affected by sequencing depth. Across a handful of donors, approximately 4.6% of naive CD4, roughly 3.5% of naive CD8, 2.3% of memory CD4, and under 0.45% of memory CD8 clonotypes were shared.

Healthy HIV-negative adults with no recently reported acute infections or vaccinations were included as donors. Only Caucasian adults living in Nashville, Tennessee, USA were represented among the donors. CD4+ T cells were enriched through magnetic negative selection, after which naive cells were positively selected on CD45RA and the remaining negative fraction served as the memory subset. Blood was collected by leukapheresis, and PBMCs were isolated by Ficoll-Histopaque density gradient centrifugation and then cryopreserved in liquid nitrogen vapor phase. Analytical flow cytometry was used to check the purity and quantity of every magnetically sorted T cell population. Genomic DNA was isolated from every sorted fraction and measured by UV absorbance on a Nanodrop 2000c. Using the deep immunoSEQ assay, multiplex PCR amplified TCR CDR3 regions from genomic DNA. Extracted genomic DNA from each cell subset was distributed evenly across all wells of several immunoSEQ 96-well plates, and each plate was treated as a replicate. For sorted subsets, each replicate PCR was loaded with about 0.2 ug genomic DNA, equivalent to about 30,000 T cell genomes. The purified libraries were quantified using a Qubit 3.0 fluorometer, sized with a Bioanalyzer 2100, and then quantified again using the KAPA Library Quantification kit. Each immunoSEQ 96-well plate was sequenced on its own single-read 150-cycle Illumina NextSeq 550 flow cell. Under the source paper's analysis protocol: The immunoSEQ output contained only junctional sequences without quality scores, so filtering could not match that applied to full-length reads. Sequences were annotated with PyIR, a Python wrapper for IgBLAST v1.9, and V/J genes and CDR3 were assigned using IMGT germline references. Any read was removed if the V/J assignment was weak (E-value above 1e-6), the CDR3 was missing, or the read contained stop codons, out-of-frame junctions, or ambiguous translated residues. V3J clonotypes were defined by identical inferred V gene, J gene, and CDR3 amino acid sequence. The percentage overlap between two repertoires was calculated by dividing the number of shared unique clonotypes by the size of the smaller repertoire. RTK rarefaction, the Chao1 estimator, and Recon v2.1 estimates of unobserved clonotypes were used to assess repertoire richness. For all TCRbeta clonotypes obtained by the gDNA method from a handful of donors, generation probabilities were computed with OLGA. TCRdb stores this immuneACCESS table with in-frame sequences only. Part of the clones is absent; in the studies checked, under half of the shortfall reflects unresolved V genes, and no reason is known for the rest. V and J calls and clone size are those listed in that table; D and trimming were worked out from the DNA. Present in this sample are some 1,400,000 clones, 96% of which were seen just once. The biggest ten clones account for roughly 1.2% of the sample.

The sequence derives from a man in his thirties or forties in good health. Sequencing was performed on naive CD4+ T cells sorted from blood. The cell subset or site label, as the study defines it: CD45RA+ positively selected.

The nucleotide sequence reads as follows: TGTGCCAGCAGTTTGGTTGAGGAGATGGAGCAGTACTTC. Its protein product is CASSLVEEMEQYF. The chain is made from TRBV28 and TRBJ2-7; the D gene assignment is ambiguous. The CDR3, cysteine through phenylalanine, is 13 amino acids long. The sequence is cut down to CDR3 DNA, 39 bases in frame from base 1. V is clipped by 3 bases and J by 7 bases, and the sequence between their germline boundaries is 13 bases long. Based on the germline V gene, the CDR1 and CDR2 sequences are MDHEN and SYDVKM.